This TCR beta chain was recovered during a study of regulatory T cells in long-lasting Graves disease. V lost 6 bases and J 4 bases, leaving 13 bases between the germline ends. The CDR3 consists of 13 residues. Germline assignment: CDR1 MDHEN and CDR2 SYDVKM. Construction of TCR beta libraries relied on iRepertoire HTBI primers and on Arm-PCR targeting CDR3 regions. TCRdb re-analysed the multiplex PCR reads in MiXCR, keeping a single row per CDR3 protein. The sample carries about 470,000 distinct CDR3 sequences, less than 25% recorded once. Time point defined: persistent/refractory GD, antithyroid drugs over 5 years with positive TRAb. Scientists built the TCR library using RNA that was extracted from PBMCs. This clonotype was recorded at least ten times.

Sequences were derived from peripheral blood mononuclear cells (PBMCs), sampled when the disease was refractory, from a patient treated with antithyroid drugs. The chain joins TRBV28 to TRBJ2-7; a weak D match, TRBD1 (5 bases). The TCR comes from a female donor with Graves disease. CDR3 sequence reads: CASSPGMGYEQYF. CDR3 DNA sequence: TGTGCCAGCAGCCCAGGGATGGGGTACGAGCAGTACTTC.